This entry lists 14 T cell receptor beta chains sequenced from one sample in a study of T cells after somatic rescue of genetic block (dated by TCRdb to the early 2020s). The library was made by the immunoSEQ multiplex PCR assay. TCRdb mirrors the immuneACCESS table, restricted to in-frame sequences. Some clones are absent from its copies; in checked studies, under half trace to an unresolved V gene, and the reason for the others is unknown. The sample table contains roughly 15,000 clones; only one count was recorded for under 75% of them. The ten biggest clones cover roughly 20% of the sample. Sequenced: peripheral blood mononuclear cells (PBMCs). These receptors all stem from a boy aged 5-17 years.

The J gene is TRBJ2-7, the V gene TRBV7-8; 7 nucleotides match TRBD2. The CDR3 has 12 residues. Losses at the gene ends were 6 bases for V and 6 bases for J; bases not matched to a gene: 5. Per the germline V gene, CDR1 is SGHVS and CDR2 is FQNEAQ. CDR3 sequence (DNA): TGTGCCAGCAGTTACCCGGGAGGCGAGCAGTACTTC. It yields the protein CASSYPGGEQYF.

The chain recombines TRBV11-2 with TRBJ1-3; D perhaps matches TRBD1 (6 bases). Trimming stripped 6 bases from V and 2 bases from J, with 8 bases between. The CDR3 has 13 residues. Per the germline V gene, CDR1 is SGHAT and CDR2 is FQNNGV. The CDR3: CASRQGTGNTIYF. CDR3 in DNA: TGTGCCAGCAGGCAGGGGACTGGAAACACCATATATTTT.

The CDR3 sequence is CASSGLAGNTGELFF. The CDR3 DNA sequence: TGTGCCAGCAGCGGACTAGCGGGGAACACCGGGGAGCTGTTTTTT. The chain has TRBV11-2 and TRBJ2-2; the match to TRBD2 covers 11 bases. After removal of 5 bases from V and 1 base from J, the junction contained 0 bases not matched to a gene. The CDR3 totals 15 residues. CDR1 SGHAT and CDR2 FQNNGV come from the germline V gene.

V and J are TRBV6-5 and TRBJ1-1; perhaps TRBD1 as D (5 bases). CDR1 MNHEY and CDR2 SVGAGI come from the germline V gene. V dropped 8 bases and J dropped 0 bases, with 16 bases sitting between them. This CDR3 contains 15 residues. The CDR3 sequence: CASYFRGNVNTEAFF. Written as DNA, the CDR3 is TGTGCCAGCTATTTTAGGGGAAACGTGAACACTGAAGCTTTCTTT.

The chain employs TRBV30 and TRBJ2-1; 8 bases fit TRBD1. The CDR3 length is 17 residues. The junction had 12 bases not matched to a gene; V was cut back by 3 bases and J by 2 bases. Germline V gene sequence: CDR1 GTSNPN, CDR2 SVGIG (reference sequence). CDR3: CAWRAGTGGGAYNEQFF. Written as DNA, the CDR3 is TGTGCCTGGAGGGCCGGGACAGGCGGAGGAGCCTACAATGAGCAGTTCTTC. Complete variable domain (other parts from reference TRBV30 and TRBJ2-1): SQTIHQWPATLVQPVGSPLSLECTVEGTSNPNLYWYRQAAGRGLQLLFYSVGIGQISSEVPQNLSASRPQDRQFILSSKKLLLSDSGFYLCAWRAGTGGGAYNEQFFGPGTRLTVL.

The chain's CDR3 is CASTLPGGGSGTQYF. CDR3 coding DNA: TGTGCCAGCACATTACCGGGAGGCGGATCGGGTACGCAGTATTTT. The chain carries TRBV28 and TRBJ2-3; 7 bases are shared with TRBD2. Trimming cost V 7 bases and J 8 bases; bases outside gene matches: 15. The germline gives CDR1 MDHEN, CDR2 SYDVKM. CDR3 length: 15 amino acids.

This clone was counted once. The V and J genes are TRBV5-6 and TRBJ1-5; 10 bases are shared with TRBD1. In germline, CDR1 is SGHDT, CDR2 YYEEEE. The CDR3 is made up of 16 amino acids. V gave up 1 base and J gave up 4 bases; unmatched junction bases: 5. The CDR3 DNA is TGTGCCAGCAGCTTGTTAGGGACAGGGGTAAATCAGCCCCAGCATTTT. Translation: CASSLLGTGVNQPQHF.

This clone has just a few counts. The rearrangement joins TRBV19 to TRBJ1-1; possibly TRBD1 for D (5 bases). The CDR3 covers 14 residues. CDR1 is LNHDA, CDR2 SQIVND, per germline (reference sequence). Trimming cost V 7 bases and J 3 bases, with 15 bases left between them. CDR3 sequence reads: CASMNLGTYTEAFF. The CDR3 nucleotides read TGTGCCAGTATGAACTTGGGGACCTACACTGAAGCTTTCTTT.

This clone was found a few times. The rearrangement joins TRBV19 to TRBJ1-2, with TRBD1 matching over 8 bases. After removal of 7 bases from V and 8 bases from J, the junction contained 9 bases not matched to a gene. The CDR3 has 13 amino acids. The germline gives CDR1 LNHDA, CDR2 SQIVND (reference sequence). DNA for the CDR3: TGTGCCAGTAAAGCGACAGGGGAAAGAGGCTACACCTTC. Translated: CASKATGERGYTF.

This clone was seen more than once but under ten times. The chain couples TRBV6-5 to TRBJ2-4; TRBD1 matches 9 bases. CDR1 and CDR2 (germline): MNHEY, SVGAGI. The junction had 6 bases not matched to a gene; V was cut back by 8 bases and J by 10 bases. The CDR3 has 12 residues. CDR3 protein: CASSQGAGIQYF. CDR3 in DNA: TGTGCCAGCTCACAGGGGGCTGGAATTCAGTACTTC.

The V and J genes are TRBV5-1 and TRBJ1-6, with 9 bases fitting TRBD1. Germline V lookup: CDR1 SGHRS, CDR2 YFSETQ. The ends lost 4 bases at V and 9 bases at J; junction bases unmatched: 8. The CDR3 has 15 amino acids. In nucleotides, the CDR3 is TGCGCCAGCAGCCCGGAACAGGGGGCCACTTCACCCCTCCACTTT. It translates to CASSPEQGATSPLHF.

This clone was seen a handful of times. The genes are TRBV30 and TRBJ2-5, with 10 bases matching TRBD1. V was pared by 5 bases and J by 6 bases, with 9 bases of the junction left unmatched. Germline V gene data show CDR1 as GTSNPN and CDR2 as SVGIG (reference sequence). The CDR3 spans 14 residues. CDR3 protein: CAWATGGVRQTQYF. The CDR3 region has the DNA TGTGCCTGGGCGACAGGGGGCGTGAGGCAGACCCAGTACTTC.

The rearrangement joins TRBV9 to TRBJ2-4, with TRBD1 matching 9 bases. From germline, CDR1 is SGDLS and CDR2 YYNGEE. With 4 bases clipped from V and 0 bases from J, the junction kept 20 bases outside the gene matches. CDR3 length equals 21 residues. The CDR3 region has the DNA TGTGCCAGCAGCCCTAGCCTGACAGGGGGATTCTCCCCTATAGCCAAAAACATTCAGTACTTC. This sequence encodes CASSPSLTGGFSPIAKNIQYF.

The chain has TRBV9 and TRBJ2-7; 7 nucleotides line up with TRBD1. J lost 3 bases, V lost 4 bases, and 4 bases had no gene match. The length of the CDR3 is 13 residues. Germline V gene data show CDR1 as SGDLS and CDR2 as YYNGEE. CDR3 protein: CASSHGTDYEQYF. The CDR3 DNA reads TGTGCCAGCAGCCACGGGACAGACTACGAGCAGTACTTC.